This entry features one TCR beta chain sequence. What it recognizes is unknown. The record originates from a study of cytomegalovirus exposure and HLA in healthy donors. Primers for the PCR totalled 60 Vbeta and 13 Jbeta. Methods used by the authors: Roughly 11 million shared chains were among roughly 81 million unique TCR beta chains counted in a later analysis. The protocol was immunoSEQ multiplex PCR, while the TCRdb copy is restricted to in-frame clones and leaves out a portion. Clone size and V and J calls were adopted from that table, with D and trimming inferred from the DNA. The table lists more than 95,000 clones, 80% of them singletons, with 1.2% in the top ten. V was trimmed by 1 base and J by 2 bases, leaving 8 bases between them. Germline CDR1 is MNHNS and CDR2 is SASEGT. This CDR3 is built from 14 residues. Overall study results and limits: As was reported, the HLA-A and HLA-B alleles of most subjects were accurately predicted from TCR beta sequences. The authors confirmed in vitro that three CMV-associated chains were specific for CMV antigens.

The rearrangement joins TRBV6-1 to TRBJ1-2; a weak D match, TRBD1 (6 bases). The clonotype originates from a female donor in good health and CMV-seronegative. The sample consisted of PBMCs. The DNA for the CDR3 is TGTGCCAGCAGTGAAGGTGGACAGAACTATGGCTACACCTTC. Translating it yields CASSEGGQNYGYTF.